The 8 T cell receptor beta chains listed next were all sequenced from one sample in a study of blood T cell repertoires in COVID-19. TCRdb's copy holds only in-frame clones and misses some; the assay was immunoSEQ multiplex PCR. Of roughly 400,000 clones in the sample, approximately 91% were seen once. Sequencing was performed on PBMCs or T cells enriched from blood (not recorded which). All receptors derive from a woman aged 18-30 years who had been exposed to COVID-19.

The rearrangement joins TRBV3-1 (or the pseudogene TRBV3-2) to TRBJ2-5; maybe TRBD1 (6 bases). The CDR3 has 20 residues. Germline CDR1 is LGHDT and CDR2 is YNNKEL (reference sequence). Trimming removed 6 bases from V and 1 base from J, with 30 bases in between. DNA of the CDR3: TGTGCCAGCAGTCAAAGAGGTGGTTGGGGGACATCGGGAATCCAAGAGACCCAGTACTTC. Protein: CASSQRGGWGTSGIQETQYF.

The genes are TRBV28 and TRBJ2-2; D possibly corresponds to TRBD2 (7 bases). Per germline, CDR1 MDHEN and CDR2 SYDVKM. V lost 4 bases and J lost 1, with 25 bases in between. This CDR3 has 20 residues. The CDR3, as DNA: TGTGCCAGCAGTTACCCAACATTCCCCACGGGGGGCAGGAACACCGGGGAGCTGTTTTTT. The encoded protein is CASSYPTFPTGGRNTGELFF.

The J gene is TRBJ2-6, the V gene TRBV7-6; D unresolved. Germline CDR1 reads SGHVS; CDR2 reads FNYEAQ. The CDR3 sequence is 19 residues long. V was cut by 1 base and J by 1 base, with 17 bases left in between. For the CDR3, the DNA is TGTGCCAGCAGCTTAGTTGATTTTTCTCAACAATCTGGGGCCAACGTCCTGACTTTC. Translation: CASSLVDFSQQSGANVLTF.

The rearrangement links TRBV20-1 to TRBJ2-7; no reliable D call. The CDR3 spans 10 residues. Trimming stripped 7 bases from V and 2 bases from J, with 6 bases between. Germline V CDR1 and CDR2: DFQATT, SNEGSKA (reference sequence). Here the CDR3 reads CSVSAYEQYF. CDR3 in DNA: TGCAGTGTTTCGGCCTACGAGCAGTACTTC.

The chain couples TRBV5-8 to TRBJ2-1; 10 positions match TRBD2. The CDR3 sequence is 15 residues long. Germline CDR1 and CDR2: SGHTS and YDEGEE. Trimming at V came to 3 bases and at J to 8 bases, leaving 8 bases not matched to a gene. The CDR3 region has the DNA TGTGCCAGCAGCTGGAGCGGGGGGGCCGTTTATGAGCAGTTCTTC. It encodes CASSWSGGAVYEQFF.

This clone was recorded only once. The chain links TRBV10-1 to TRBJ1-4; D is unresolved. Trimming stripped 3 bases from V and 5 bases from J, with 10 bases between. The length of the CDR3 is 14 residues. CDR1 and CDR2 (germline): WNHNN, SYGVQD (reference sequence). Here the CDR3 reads CASSETSTNEKLFF. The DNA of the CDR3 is TGCGCCAGCAGTGAAACATCCACGAATGAAAAACTGTTTTTT.

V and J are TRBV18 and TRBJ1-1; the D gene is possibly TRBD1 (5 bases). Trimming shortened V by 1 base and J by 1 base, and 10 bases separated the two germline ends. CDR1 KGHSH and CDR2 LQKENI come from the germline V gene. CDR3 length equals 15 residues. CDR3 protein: CASSPQGGTNTEAFF. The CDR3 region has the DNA TGTGCCAGCTCACCACAGGGCGGGACGAACACTGAAGCTTTCTTT.

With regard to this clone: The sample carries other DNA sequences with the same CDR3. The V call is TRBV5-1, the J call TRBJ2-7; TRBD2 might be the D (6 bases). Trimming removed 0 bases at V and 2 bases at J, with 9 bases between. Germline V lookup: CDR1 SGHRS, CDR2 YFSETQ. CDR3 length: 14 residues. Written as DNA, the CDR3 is TGCGCCAGCAGCTTGGCGGCGGGGACCTACGAGCAGTACTTC. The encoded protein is CASSLAAGTYEQYF.